These T cell receptor beta chains were read from a single sample in a study of blood T cell repertoires in COVID-19. The assay was immunoSEQ multiplex PCR, and TCRdb's table has in-frame clones only and misses some. The data contain about 18,000 clones, more than 75% of them seen just once; the ten biggest clones take up around 16%. Sequenced input: peripheral blood. The receptors stem from a human donor in a cohort sampled during active COVID-19. Each CDR3 is given with its conserved first and last residue. A D gene is named only where the DNA matches it firmly. Clone size, where shown, is once, few, many, or a class for clones that have expanded.

d_call: -
clone_size: -
cdr3_length: 14
j_call: TRBJ2-3
v_call: TRBV7-9
cdr3_aa: CASSLVGRGSTQYF
cdr3_nt: TGTGCCAGCAGCTTAGTCGGGAGAGGGAGTACGCAGTATTTT

d_call: -
clone_size: -
cdr3_length: 16
j_call: TRBJ2-6
v_call: TRBV30
cdr3_aa: CAWSVPRLSGANVLTF
cdr3_nt: TGTGCCTGGAGTGTACCCAGGCTTTCTGGGGCCAACGTCCTGACTTTC

d_call: -
clone_size: -
cdr3_length: 16
j_call: TRBJ1-2
v_call: TRBV5-4
cdr3_aa: CASSLRGSKGNYGYTF
cdr3_nt: TGTGCCAGCAGCTTGAGGGGATCCAAGGGGAACTATGGCTACACCTTC

d_call: TRBD2
clone_size: -
cdr3_length: 13
j_call: TRBJ2-1
v_call: TRBV29-1
cdr3_aa: CSVLLAGVGEQFF
cdr3_nt: TGCAGCGTTCTGCTAGCGGGGGTAGGTGAGCAGTTCTTC

d_call: -
clone_size: -
cdr3_length: 15
j_call: TRBJ1-4
v_call: TRBV7-9
cdr3_aa: CASSPTGGAVEKLFF
cdr3_nt: TGTGCCAGCAGCCCCACCGGGGGGGCGGTGGAAAAACTGTTTTTT

d_call: TRBD1
clone_size: -
cdr3_length: 14
j_call: TRBJ1-4
v_call: TRBV27
cdr3_aa: CASSQGDGAEKLFF
cdr3_nt: TGTGCCAGCAGTCAGGGGGATGGAGCTGAAAAACTGTTTTTT

d_call: TRBD2
clone_size: -
cdr3_length: 15
j_call: TRBJ2-3
v_call: TRBV5-5
cdr3_aa: CASSLTSGSTDTQYF
cdr3_nt: TGTGCCAGCAGCTTGACTAGCGGGAGCACAGATACGCAGTATTTT

d_call: TRBD1
clone_size: -
cdr3_length: 15
j_call: TRBJ1-2
v_call: TRBV4-3
cdr3_aa: CASSRSTGYDYGYTF
cdr3_nt: TGCGCCAGCAGCCGATCGACAGGGTACGACTATGGCTACACCTTC

d_call: TRBD1
clone_size: -
cdr3_length: 16
j_call: TRBJ1-3
v_call: TRBV28
cdr3_aa: CASSLQWTGSGNTIYF
cdr3_nt: TGTGCCAGCAGTCTTCAATGGACAGGGTCTGGAAACACCATATATTTT

d_call: TRBD2
clone_size: -
cdr3_length: 16
j_call: TRBJ2-3
v_call: TRBV5-4
cdr3_aa: CASSLGGGGARDTQYF
cdr3_nt: TGTGCCAGCAGCTTGGGCGGCGGGGGGGCGAGGGATACGCAGTATTTT

d_call: TRBD1
clone_size: -
cdr3_length: 12
j_call: TRBJ2-1
v_call: TRBV6-2/TRBV6-3
cdr3_aa: CASSSGGNEQFF
cdr3_nt: TGTGCCAGCAGTTCAGGGGGCAATGAGCAGTTCTTC

d_call: TRBD2
clone_size: -
cdr3_length: 16
j_call: TRBJ2-1
v_call: TRBV18
cdr3_aa: CASSPPSGGAGNEQFF
cdr3_nt: TGTGCCAGCTCACCACCGAGCGGGGGGGCGGGAAATGAGCAGTTCTTC

d_call: -
clone_size: -
cdr3_length: 12
j_call: TRBJ1-4
v_call: TRBV3-1/TRBV3-2
cdr3_aa: CASSQAGGKLFF
cdr3_nt: TGTGCCAGCAGCCAAGCCGGCGGGAAACTGTTTTTT

d_call: -
clone_size: -
cdr3_length: 13
j_call: TRBJ1-5
v_call: TRBV7-8
cdr3_aa: CASSLSRLQPQHF
cdr3_nt: TGTGCCAGCAGCCTATCGCGGCTTCAGCCCCAGCATTTT

d_call: -
clone_size: -
cdr3_length: 13
j_call: TRBJ2-3
v_call: TRBV19
cdr3_aa: CASSIGFGDTQYF
cdr3_nt: TGTGCCAGTAGTATAGGTTTCGGAGATACGCAGTATTTT

d_call: -
clone_size: -
cdr3_length: 12
j_call: TRBJ2-5
v_call: TRBV12-3/TRBV12-4
cdr3_aa: CASTFFLETQYF
cdr3_nt: TGTGCCAGCACCTTCTTTTTGGAGACCCAGTACTTC

d_call: -
clone_size: -
cdr3_length: 14
j_call: TRBJ1-2
v_call: TRBV18
cdr3_aa: CASSPPQGTYGYTF
cdr3_nt: TGTGCCAGCTCACCACCGCAGGGGACCTATGGCTACACCTTC

d_call: TRBD1
clone_size: -
cdr3_length: 17
j_call: TRBJ2-1
v_call: TRBV24-1
cdr3_aa: CATSDPGGDRGTGEQFF
cdr3_nt: TGTGCCACCAGTGACCCTGGGGGGGACAGGGGTACCGGTGAGCAGTTCTTC

d_call: TRBD1
clone_size: -
cdr3_length: 16
j_call: TRBJ2-7
v_call: TRBV7-8
cdr3_aa: CASSKRAGQGFHEQYF
cdr3_nt: TGTGCCAGCAGCAAAAGGGCCGGACAGGGTTTCCACGAGCAGTACTTC

d_call: -
clone_size: -
cdr3_length: 18
j_call: TRBJ2-5
v_call: TRBV5-4
cdr3_aa: CASSILTGGLMNQETQYF
cdr3_nt: TGTGCCAGCAGCATACTGACAGGAGGATTGATGAATCAAGAGACCCAGTACTTC

d_call: -
clone_size: -
cdr3_length: 14
j_call: TRBJ1-5
v_call: TRBV24-1
cdr3_aa: CATSDVARDQPQHF
cdr3_nt: TGTGCCACCAGTGATGTGGCCCGGGATCAGCCCCAGCATTTT

d_call: TRBD1
clone_size: few
cdr3_length: 15
j_call: TRBJ1-3
v_call: TRBV7-9
cdr3_aa: CASSPQGRSGNTIYF
cdr3_nt: TGTGCCAGCAGCCCACAGGGGCGCTCTGGAAACACCATATATTTT

d_call: -
clone_size: once
cdr3_length: 16
j_call: TRBJ1-3
v_call: TRBV30
cdr3_aa: CAWSGGAGYSGNTIYF
cdr3_nt: TGTGCCTGGAGCGGAGGGGCCGGGTACTCTGGAAACACCATATATTTT

d_call: -
clone_size: -
cdr3_length: 12
j_call: TRBJ2-7
v_call: TRBV6-2/TRBV6-3
cdr3_aa: CASSVPRDEQYF
cdr3_nt: TGTGCCAGCAGTGTCCCACGGGACGAGCAGTACTTC

d_call: TRBD2
clone_size: -
cdr3_length: 15
j_call: TRBJ2-3
v_call: TRBV3-1/TRBV3-2
cdr3_aa: CASSHRLAMTDTQYF
cdr3_nt: TGTGCCAGCAGCCATCGACTAGCGATGACAGATACGCAGTATTTT

d_call: TRBD1
clone_size: once
cdr3_length: 17
j_call: TRBJ2-2
v_call: TRBV3-1/TRBV3-2
cdr3_aa: CASSLAVVTGEAGELFF
cdr3_nt: TGTGCCAGCAGCCTGGCAGTGGTTACAGGGGAAGCCGGGGAGCTGTTTTTT

d_call: -
clone_size: -
cdr3_length: 15
j_call: TRBJ2-2
v_call: TRBV18
cdr3_aa: CASSLWTLNTGELFF
cdr3_nt: TGTGCCAGCTCACTATGGACACTGAACACCGGGGAGCTGTTTTTT

d_call: -
clone_size: -
cdr3_length: 15
j_call: TRBJ1-1
v_call: TRBV18
cdr3_aa: CASSPERQSGTEAFF
cdr3_nt: TGTGCCAGCTCACCAGAGAGGCAGAGCGGAACTGAAGCTTTCTTT

d_call: -
clone_size: -
cdr3_length: 14
j_call: TRBJ1-4
v_call: TRBV15
cdr3_aa: CATSRGSTNEKLFF
cdr3_nt: TGTGCCACCAGCCGCGGGTCGACTAATGAAAAACTGTTTTTT

d_call: TRBD1
clone_size: -
cdr3_length: 18
j_call: TRBJ1-1
v_call: TRBV5-4
cdr3_aa: CASSGRQGVGRANTEAFF
cdr3_nt: TGTGCCAGCAGCGGGAGACAGGGGGTCGGCCGGGCGAACACTGAAGCTTTCTTT

d_call: -
clone_size: -
cdr3_length: 12
j_call: TRBJ1-2
v_call: TRBV11-3
cdr3_aa: CASVQRDYGYTF
cdr3_nt: TGTGCCAGCGTACAGAGAGATTATGGCTACACCTTC

d_call: -
clone_size: -
cdr3_length: 18
j_call: TRBJ2-4
v_call: TRBV15
cdr3_aa: CATSRVGRVGAAKNIQYF
cdr3_nt: TGTGCCACCAGCAGAGTGGGACGGGTGGGGGCAGCCAAAAACATTCAGTACTTC

d_call: TRBD1
clone_size: -
cdr3_length: 15
j_call: TRBJ1-2
v_call: TRBV27
cdr3_aa: CANHQNLQGNYGYTF
cdr3_nt: TGTGCCAACCATCAAAACCTACAGGGGAACTATGGCTACACCTTC

d_call: -
clone_size: -
cdr3_length: 13
j_call: TRBJ1-2
v_call: TRBV30
cdr3_aa: CAWEGRGAAGYTF
cdr3_nt: TGTGCCTGGGAAGGTCGGGGAGCGGCTGGCTACACCTTC

d_call: -
clone_size: few
cdr3_length: 14
j_call: TRBJ1-5
v_call: TRBV9
cdr3_aa: CASSPWGGNQPQHF
cdr3_nt: TGTGCCAGCAGCCCTTGGGGAGGCAATCAGCCCCAGCATTTT

d_call: TRBD2
clone_size: -
cdr3_length: 18
j_call: TRBJ2-1
v_call: TRBV7-9
cdr3_aa: CASSPPQRNSGSWDEQFF
cdr3_nt: TGTGCCAGCAGCCCCCCCCAGAGGAATAGCGGGAGTTGGGATGAGCAGTTCTTC

d_call: TRBD1
clone_size: -
cdr3_length: 13
j_call: TRBJ2-1
v_call: TRBV18
cdr3_aa: CASAGQGGNEQFF
cdr3_nt: TGTGCCAGCGCAGGACAGGGGGGGAATGAGCAGTTCTTC

d_call: TRBD1
clone_size: once
cdr3_length: 18
j_call: TRBJ2-1
v_call: TRBV27
cdr3_aa: CASSLIPGQGVWYNEQFF
cdr3_nt: TGTGCCAGCAGTTTAATTCCGGGACAGGGGGTTTGGTACAATGAGCAGTTCTTC

d_call: TRBD1
clone_size: -
cdr3_length: 15
j_call: TRBJ2-5
v_call: TRBV5-5
cdr3_aa: CASSSRTGGAETQYF
cdr3_nt: TGTGCCAGCAGCTCCCGGACAGGGGGCGCGGAGACCCAGTACTTC

d_call: -
clone_size: -
cdr3_length: 11
j_call: TRBJ2-5
v_call: TRBV20-1
cdr3_aa: CSARPSETQYF
cdr3_nt: TGCAGTGCAAGACCCTCGGAGACCCAGTACTTC

d_call: TRBD2
clone_size: -
cdr3_length: 18
j_call: TRBJ2-3
v_call: TRBV6-1
cdr3_aa: CASSESPLAGGSTDTQYF
cdr3_nt: TGTGCCAGCAGTGAATCCCCGCTAGCGGGGGGTAGCACAGATACGCAGTATTTT

d_call: -
clone_size: -
cdr3_length: 14
j_call: TRBJ2-5
v_call: TRBV6-2/TRBV6-3
cdr3_aa: CASSYFPGGETQYF
cdr3_nt: TGTGCCAGCAGTTACTTTCCAGGTGGAGAGACCCAGTACTTC

d_call: -
clone_size: -
cdr3_length: 16
j_call: TRBJ2-7
v_call: TRBV4-2
cdr3_aa: CASSQEKQGPPYEQYF
cdr3_nt: TGTGCCAGCAGCCAAGAAAAACAGGGTCCCCCCTACGAGCAGTACTTC

d_call: -
clone_size: once
cdr3_length: 14
j_call: TRBJ2-3
v_call: TRBV11-3
cdr3_aa: CASSLGGSTDTQYF
cdr3_nt: TGTGCCAGCAGCTTAGGAGGCAGCACAGATACGCAGTATTTT

d_call: TRBD2
clone_size: -
cdr3_length: 14
j_call: TRBJ2-7
v_call: TRBV7-9
cdr3_aa: CASSLASGVNEQYF
cdr3_nt: TGTGCCAGCAGCTTAGCTAGCGGGGTGAACGAGCAGTACTTC

d_call: TRBD2
clone_size: -
cdr3_length: 13
j_call: TRBJ2-7
v_call: TRBV12-5
cdr3_aa: CASGSSGGYEQYF
cdr3_nt: TGTGCTAGTGGTTCAAGCGGGGGTTACGAGCAGTACTTC

d_call: -
clone_size: -
cdr3_length: 15
j_call: TRBJ1-2
v_call: TRBV6-6
cdr3_aa: CASSGTTTGWGGYTF
cdr3_nt: TGTGCCAGCAGTGGAACCACCACAGGATGGGGTGGCTACACCTTC

d_call: -
clone_size: -
cdr3_length: 13
j_call: TRBJ1-5
v_call: TRBV30
cdr3_aa: CAWSNGAAQPQHF
cdr3_nt: TGTGCCTGGAGTAATGGGGCAGCACAGCCCCAGCATTTT

d_call: -
clone_size: -
cdr3_length: 15
j_call: TRBJ1-4
v_call: TRBV19
cdr3_aa: CASSGRQAQGEKLFF
cdr3_nt: TGTGCCAGTAGTGGGAGACAGGCGCAGGGTGAAAAACTGTTTTTT

d_call: -
clone_size: -
cdr3_length: 14
j_call: TRBJ1-2
v_call: TRBV5-4
cdr3_aa: CASSTGTNNYGYTF
cdr3_nt: TGTGCCAGCAGTACCGGGACAAACAACTATGGCTACACCTTC

d_call: -
clone_size: -
cdr3_length: 15
j_call: TRBJ2-7
v_call: TRBV18
cdr3_aa: CASSPTRGRLYEQYF
cdr3_nt: TGTGCCAGCTCACCAACACGGGGGAGGCTGTACGAGCAGTACTTC